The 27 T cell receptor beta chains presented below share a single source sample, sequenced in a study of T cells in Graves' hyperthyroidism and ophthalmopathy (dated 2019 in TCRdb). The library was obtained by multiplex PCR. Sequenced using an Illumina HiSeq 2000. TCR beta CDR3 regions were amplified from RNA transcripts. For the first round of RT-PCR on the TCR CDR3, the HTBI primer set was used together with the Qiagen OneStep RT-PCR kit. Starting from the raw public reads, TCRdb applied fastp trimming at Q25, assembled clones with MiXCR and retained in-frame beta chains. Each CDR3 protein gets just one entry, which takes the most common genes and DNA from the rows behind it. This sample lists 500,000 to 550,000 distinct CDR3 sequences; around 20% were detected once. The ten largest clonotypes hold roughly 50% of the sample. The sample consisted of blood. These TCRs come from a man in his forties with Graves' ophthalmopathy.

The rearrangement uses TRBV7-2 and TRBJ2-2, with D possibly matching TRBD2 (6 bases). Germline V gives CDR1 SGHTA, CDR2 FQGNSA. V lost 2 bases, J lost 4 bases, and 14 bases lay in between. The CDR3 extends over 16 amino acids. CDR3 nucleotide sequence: TGTGCCAGCAGCTTAACCGGGACTCCCTTCACCGGGGAGCTGTTTTTT. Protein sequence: CASSLTGTPFTGELFF.

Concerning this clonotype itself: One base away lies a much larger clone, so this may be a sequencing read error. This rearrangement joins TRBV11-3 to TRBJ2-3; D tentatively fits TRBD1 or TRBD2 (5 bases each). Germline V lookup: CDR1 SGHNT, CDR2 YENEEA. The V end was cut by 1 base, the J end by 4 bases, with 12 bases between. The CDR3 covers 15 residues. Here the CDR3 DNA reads TGTGCCAGCAGCTTAGGGGCAGGGACCGCAGATACGCAGTATTTT. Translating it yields CASSLGAGTADTQYF.

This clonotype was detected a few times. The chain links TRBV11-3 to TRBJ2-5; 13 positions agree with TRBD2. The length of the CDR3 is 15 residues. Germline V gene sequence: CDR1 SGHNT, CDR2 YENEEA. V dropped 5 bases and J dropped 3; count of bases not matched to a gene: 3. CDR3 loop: CASSVGLAGEETQYF. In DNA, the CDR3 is TGTGCCAGCAGCGTTGGACTAGCGGGAGAAGAGACCCAGTACTTC.

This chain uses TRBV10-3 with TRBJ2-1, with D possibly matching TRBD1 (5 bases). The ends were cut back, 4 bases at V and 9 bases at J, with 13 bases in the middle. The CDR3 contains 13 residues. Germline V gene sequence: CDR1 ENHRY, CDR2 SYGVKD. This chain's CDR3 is CAISGGSSGEQFF. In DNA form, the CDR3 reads TGTGCCATCAGTGGGGGCTCGTCGGGTGAGCAGTTCTTC.

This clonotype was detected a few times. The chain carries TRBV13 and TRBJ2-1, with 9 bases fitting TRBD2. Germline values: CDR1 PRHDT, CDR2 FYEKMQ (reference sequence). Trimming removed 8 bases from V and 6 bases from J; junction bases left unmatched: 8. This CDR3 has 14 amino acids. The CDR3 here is CASRGGGRGNEQFF. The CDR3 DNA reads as TGTGCCAGCCGAGGGGGCGGGAGGGGCAATGAGCAGTTCTTC.

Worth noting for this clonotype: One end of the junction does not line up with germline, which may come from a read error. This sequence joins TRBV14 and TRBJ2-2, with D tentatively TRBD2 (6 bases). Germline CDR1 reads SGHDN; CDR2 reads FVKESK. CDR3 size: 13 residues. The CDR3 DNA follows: TGTGCCAGCAGGACGGGGGTCACCGGGGAGCTGGTTTTT. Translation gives CASRTGVTGELVF.

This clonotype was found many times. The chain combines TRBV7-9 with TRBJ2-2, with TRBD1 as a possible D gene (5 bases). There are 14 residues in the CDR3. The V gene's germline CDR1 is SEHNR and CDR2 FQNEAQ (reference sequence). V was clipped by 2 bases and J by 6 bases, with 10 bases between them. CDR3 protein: CASSLLPGSGELFF. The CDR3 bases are TGTGCCAGCAGCTTACTGCCAGGGTCCGGGGAGCTGTTTTTT.

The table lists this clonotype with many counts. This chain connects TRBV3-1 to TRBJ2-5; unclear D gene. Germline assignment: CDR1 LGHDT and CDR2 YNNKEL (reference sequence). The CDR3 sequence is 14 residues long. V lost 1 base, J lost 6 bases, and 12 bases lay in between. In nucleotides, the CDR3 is TGTGCCAGCAGCCAAGGTGAAGGGCGAAAGACCCAGTACTTC. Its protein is CASSQGEGRKTQYF.

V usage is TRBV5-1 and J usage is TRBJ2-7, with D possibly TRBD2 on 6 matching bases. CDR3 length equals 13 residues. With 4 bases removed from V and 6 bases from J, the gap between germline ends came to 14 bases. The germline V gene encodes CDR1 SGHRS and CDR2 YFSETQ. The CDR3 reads CASSGPLASEQYF. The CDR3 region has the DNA TGCGCCAGCAGCGGACCACTAGCAAGCGAGCAGTACTTC.

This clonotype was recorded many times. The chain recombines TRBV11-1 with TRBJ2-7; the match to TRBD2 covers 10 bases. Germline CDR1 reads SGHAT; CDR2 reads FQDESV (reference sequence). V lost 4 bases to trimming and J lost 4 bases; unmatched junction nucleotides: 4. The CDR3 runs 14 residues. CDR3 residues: CASSSSGGAYEQYF. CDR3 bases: TGTGCCAGCAGCTCAAGCGGGGGGGCGTACGAGCAGTACTTC.

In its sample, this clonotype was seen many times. The DNA of the CDR3 is TGTGCCAGCAGCCCGGCCAGGGGGCAGGGCACTGAAGCTTTCTTT. Its translation: CASSPARGQGTEAFF. This rearrangement joins TRBV7-9 to TRBJ1-1; 8 positions agree with TRBD1. There are 15 residues in the CDR3. Trimming removed 5 bases from V and 4 bases from J; junction bases left unmatched: 9. Per germline, CDR1 SEHNR and CDR2 FQNEAQ (reference sequence).

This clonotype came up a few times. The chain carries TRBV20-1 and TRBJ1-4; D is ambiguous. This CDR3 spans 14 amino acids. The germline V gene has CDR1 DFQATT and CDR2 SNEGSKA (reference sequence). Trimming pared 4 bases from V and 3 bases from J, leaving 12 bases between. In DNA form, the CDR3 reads TGCAGTGCTAACCCCGAACGGTCTAATGAAAAACTGTTTTTT. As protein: CSANPERSNEKLFF.

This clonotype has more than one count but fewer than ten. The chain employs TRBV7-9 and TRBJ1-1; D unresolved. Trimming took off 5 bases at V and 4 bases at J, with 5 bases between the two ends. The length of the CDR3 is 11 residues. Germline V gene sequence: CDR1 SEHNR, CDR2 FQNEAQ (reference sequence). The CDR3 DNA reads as TGTGCCAGCAGCCAAATCACTGAAGCTTTCTTT. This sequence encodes CASSQITEAFF.

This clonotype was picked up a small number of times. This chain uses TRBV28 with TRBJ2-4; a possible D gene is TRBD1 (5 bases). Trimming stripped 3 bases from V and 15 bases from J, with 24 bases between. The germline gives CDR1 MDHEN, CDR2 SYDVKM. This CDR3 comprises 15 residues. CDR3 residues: CASSFHLGHRKTMYF. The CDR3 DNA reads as TGTGCCAGCAGTTTCCATCTCGGACACAGAAAAACTATGTACTTC.

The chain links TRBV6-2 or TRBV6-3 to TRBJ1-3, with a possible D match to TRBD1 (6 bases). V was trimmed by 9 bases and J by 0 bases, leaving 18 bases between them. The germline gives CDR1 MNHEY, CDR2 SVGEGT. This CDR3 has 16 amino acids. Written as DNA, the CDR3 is TGTGCCAGTGGGGGCAGGAGAGCTTACTCTGGAAACACCATATATTTT. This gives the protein CASGGRRAYSGNTIYF.

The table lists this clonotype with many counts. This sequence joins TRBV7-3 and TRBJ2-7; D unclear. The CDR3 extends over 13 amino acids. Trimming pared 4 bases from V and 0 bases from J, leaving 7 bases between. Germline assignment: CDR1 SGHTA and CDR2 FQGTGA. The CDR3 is CASSSYNSYEQYF. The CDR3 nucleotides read TGTGCCAGCAGCTCTTATAACTCCTACGAGCAGTACTTC. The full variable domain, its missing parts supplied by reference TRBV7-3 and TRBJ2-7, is GAGVSQTPSNKVTEKGKYVELRCDPISGHTALYWYRQSLGQGPEFLIYFQGTGAADDSGLPNDRFFAVRPEGSVSTLKIQRTERGDSAVYLCASSSYNSYEQYFGPGTRLTVT.

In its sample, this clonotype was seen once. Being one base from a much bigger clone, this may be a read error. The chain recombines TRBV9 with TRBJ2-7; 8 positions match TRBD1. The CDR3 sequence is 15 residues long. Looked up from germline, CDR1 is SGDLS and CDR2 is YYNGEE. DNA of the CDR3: TGTGCCAGCAACGTAGGGGCAGGGGGCATCAACGAGCAGTACTTC. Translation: CASNVGAGGINEQYF.

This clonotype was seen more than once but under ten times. CDR3 bases: TGTGCCAGCAGTTATTTCTCGGGGTCCCATGGCTACACCTTC. Protein sequence: CASSYFSGSHGYTF. J is TRBJ1-2 and V is TRBV6-9; no firm D call. Germline-derived CDR1 and CDR2 are MNHGY and SVAAGI. This CDR3 comprises 14 residues. Trimming pared 1 base from V and 6 bases from J, leaving 12 bases between.

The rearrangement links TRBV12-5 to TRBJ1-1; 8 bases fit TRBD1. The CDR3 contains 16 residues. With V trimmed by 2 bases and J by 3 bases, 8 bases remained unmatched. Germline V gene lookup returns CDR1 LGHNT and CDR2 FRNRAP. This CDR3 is CASGLWQGARDTEAFF. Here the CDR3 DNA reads TGTGCTAGTGGTTTGTGGCAGGGGGCGCGGGACACTGAAGCTTTCTTT.

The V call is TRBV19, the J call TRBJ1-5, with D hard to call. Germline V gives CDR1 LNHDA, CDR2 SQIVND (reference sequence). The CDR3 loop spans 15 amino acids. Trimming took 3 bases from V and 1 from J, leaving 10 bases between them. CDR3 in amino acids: CASSMNSGSNQPQHF. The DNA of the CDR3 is TGTGCCAGTAGTATGAACAGTGGGAGCAATCAGCCCCAGCATTTT.

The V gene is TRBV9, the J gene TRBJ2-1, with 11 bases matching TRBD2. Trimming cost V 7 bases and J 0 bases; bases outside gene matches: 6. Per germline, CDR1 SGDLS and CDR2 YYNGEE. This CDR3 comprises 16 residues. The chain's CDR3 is CASSGTSGPSYNEQFF. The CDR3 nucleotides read TGTGCCAGCTCCGGGACTAGCGGTCCCTCCTACAATGAGCAGTTCTTC.

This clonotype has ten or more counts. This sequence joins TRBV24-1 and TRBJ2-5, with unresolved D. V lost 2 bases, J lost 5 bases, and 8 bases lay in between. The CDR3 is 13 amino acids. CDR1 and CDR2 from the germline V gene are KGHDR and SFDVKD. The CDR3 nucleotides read TGTGCCACCAGTGATTCTAGGGCGGAGACCCAGTACTTC. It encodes CATSDSRAETQYF.

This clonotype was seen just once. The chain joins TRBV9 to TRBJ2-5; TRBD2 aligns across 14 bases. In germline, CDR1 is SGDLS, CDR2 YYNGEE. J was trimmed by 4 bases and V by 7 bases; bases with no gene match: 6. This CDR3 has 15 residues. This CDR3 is CASAGTSGSGETQYF. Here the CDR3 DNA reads TGTGCCAGCGCAGGGACTAGCGGGAGTGGAGAGACCCAGTACTTC. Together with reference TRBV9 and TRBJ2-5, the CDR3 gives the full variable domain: DSGVTQTPKHLITATGQRVTLRCSPRSGDLSVYWYQQSLDQGLQFLIQYYNGEERAKGNILERFSAQQFPDLHSELNLSSLELGDSALYFCASAGTSGSGETQYFGPGTRLLVL.

The CDR3 spells CASSPPGNTNTIYF. CDR3 bases: TGTGCCAGCTCACCACCCGGGAATACGAACACCATATATTTT. The chain carries TRBV18 and TRBJ1-3; no firm D call. Per germline, CDR1 KGHSH and CDR2 LQKENI. The CDR3 runs 14 residues. With 0 bases removed from V and 7 bases from J, the gap between germline ends came to 10 bases.

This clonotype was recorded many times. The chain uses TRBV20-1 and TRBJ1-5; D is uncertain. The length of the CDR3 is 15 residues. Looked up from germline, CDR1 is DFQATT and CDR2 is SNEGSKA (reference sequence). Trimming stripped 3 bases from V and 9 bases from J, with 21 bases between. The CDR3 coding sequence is TGCAGTGCTAGTAGCCAGAGTCAAGTTTTTCGGCCCCAGCATTTT. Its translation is CSASSQSQVFRPQHF.

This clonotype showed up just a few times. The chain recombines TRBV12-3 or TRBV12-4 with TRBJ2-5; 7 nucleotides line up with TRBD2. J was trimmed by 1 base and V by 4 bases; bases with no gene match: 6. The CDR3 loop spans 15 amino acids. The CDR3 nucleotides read TGTGCCAGCAGTTCCCCCGGGACTACCCAAGAGACCCAGTACTTC. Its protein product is CASSSPGTTQETQYF.

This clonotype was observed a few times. The CDR3: CASSLDVTYYEQYF. Written as DNA, the CDR3 is TGTGCCAGCAGCTTAGACGTCACTTACTACGAGCAGTACTTC. The chain links TRBV7-9 to TRBJ2-7, with D uncertain. The CDR3 sequence is 14 residues long. Per germline, CDR1 SEHNR and CDR2 FQNEAQ (reference sequence). V dropped 1 base and J dropped 3 bases, with 10 bases sitting between them.